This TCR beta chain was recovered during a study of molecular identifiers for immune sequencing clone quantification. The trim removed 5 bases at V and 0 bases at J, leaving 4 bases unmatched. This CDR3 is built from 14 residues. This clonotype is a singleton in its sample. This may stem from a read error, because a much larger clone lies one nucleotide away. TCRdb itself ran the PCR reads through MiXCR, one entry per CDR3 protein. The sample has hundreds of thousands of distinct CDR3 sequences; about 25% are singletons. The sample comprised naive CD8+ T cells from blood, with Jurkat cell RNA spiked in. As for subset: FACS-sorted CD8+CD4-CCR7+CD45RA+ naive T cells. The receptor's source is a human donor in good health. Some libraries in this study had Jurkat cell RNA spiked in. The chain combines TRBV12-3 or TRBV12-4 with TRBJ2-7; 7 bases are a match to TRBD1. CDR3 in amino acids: CASSMDRNSYEQYF. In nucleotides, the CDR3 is TGTGCCAGCAGTATGGACAGGAACTCCTACGAGCAGTACTTC.